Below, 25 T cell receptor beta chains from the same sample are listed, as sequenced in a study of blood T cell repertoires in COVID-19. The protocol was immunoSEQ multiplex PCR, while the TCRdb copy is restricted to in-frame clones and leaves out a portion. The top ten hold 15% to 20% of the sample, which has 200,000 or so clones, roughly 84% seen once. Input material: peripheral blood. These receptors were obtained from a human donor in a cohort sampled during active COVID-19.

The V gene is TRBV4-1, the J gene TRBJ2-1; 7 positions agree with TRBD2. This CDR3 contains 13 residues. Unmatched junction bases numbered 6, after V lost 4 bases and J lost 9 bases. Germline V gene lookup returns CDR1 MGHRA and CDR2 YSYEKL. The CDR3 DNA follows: TGCGCCAGCAGCCCATCAGAGCGGGGTGAGCAGTTCTTC. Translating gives CASSPSERGEQFF.

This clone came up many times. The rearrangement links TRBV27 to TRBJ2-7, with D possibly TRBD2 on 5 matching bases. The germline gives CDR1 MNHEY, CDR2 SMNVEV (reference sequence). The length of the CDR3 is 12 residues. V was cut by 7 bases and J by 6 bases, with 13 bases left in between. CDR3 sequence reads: CASKGVGGEQYF. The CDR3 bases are TGTGCCAGCAAGGGAGTTGGCGGCGAGCAGTACTTC.

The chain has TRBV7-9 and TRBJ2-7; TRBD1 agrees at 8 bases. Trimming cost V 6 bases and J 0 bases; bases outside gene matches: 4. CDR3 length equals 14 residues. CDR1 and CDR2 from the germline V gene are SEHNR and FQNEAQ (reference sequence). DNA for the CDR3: TGTGCCAGCAGGTGGGGACAGGACTCCTACGAGCAGTACGTC. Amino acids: CASRWGQDSYEQYV.

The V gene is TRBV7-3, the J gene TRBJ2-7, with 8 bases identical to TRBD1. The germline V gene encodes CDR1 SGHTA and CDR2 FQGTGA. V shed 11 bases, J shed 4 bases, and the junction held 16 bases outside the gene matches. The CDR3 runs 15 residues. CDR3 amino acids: CAGLNKRDRLYEQYV. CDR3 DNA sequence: TGTGCCGGCCTGAACAAGAGGGACAGGTTATACGAGCAGTACGTC.

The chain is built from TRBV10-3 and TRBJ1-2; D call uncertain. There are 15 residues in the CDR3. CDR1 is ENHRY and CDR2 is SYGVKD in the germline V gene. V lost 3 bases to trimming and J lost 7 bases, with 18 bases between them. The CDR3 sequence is CAISEEVGSRAGYTF. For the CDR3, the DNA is TGTGCCATCAGTGAAGAAGTCGGGAGCCGGGCTGGCTACACCTTC.

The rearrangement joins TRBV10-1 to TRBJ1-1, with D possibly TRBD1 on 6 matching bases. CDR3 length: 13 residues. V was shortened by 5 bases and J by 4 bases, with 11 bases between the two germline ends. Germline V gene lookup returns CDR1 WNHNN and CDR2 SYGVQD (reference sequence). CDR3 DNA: TGCGCCAGCAGTACTCAGGGGAGCACTGAAGCTTTCTTT. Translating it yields CASSTQGSTEAFF.

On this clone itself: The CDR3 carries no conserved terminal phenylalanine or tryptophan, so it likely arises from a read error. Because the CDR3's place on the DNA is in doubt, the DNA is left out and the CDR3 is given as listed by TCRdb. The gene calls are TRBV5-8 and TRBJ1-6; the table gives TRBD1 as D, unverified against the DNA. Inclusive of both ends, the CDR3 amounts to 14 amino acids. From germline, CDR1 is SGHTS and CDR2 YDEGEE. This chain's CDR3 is CASSLTTQQGNKPV.

CDR3 DNA sequence: TGTGCCAGCAGGGGGGACAGGGGGAGCAATCAGCCCCAGCATTTT. Translation gives CASRGDRGSNQPQHF. This chain uses TRBV2 with TRBJ1-5; 11 positions agree with TRBD1. V was clipped by 6 bases and J by 1 base; unmatched bases: 2. Looked up from germline, CDR1 is SNHLY and CDR2 is FYNNEI. CDR3 length: 15 amino acids.

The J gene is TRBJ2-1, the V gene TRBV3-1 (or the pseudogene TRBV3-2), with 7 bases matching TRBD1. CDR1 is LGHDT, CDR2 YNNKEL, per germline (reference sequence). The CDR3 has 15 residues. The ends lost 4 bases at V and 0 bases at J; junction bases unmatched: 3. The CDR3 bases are TGTGCCAGCAGCCCTACAGGGGTCTCCTACAATGAGCAGTTCTTC. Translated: CASSPTGVSYNEQFF.

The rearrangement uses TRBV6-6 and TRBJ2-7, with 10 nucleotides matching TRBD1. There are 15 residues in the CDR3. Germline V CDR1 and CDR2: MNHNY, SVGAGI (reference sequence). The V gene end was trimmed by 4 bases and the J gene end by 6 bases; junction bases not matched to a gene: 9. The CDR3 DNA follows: TGTGCCAGCAGTTCGCGGGACAGGGGTTTTACCGAGCAGTACGTC. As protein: CASSSRDRGFTEQYV.

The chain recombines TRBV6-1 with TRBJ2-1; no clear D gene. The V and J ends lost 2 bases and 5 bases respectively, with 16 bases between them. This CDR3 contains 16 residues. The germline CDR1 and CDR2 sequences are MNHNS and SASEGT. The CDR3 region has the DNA TGTGCCAGCAGTGAATTCCTTACCACAACCAACAATGAGCAGTTCTTC. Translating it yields CASSEFLTTTNNEQFF.

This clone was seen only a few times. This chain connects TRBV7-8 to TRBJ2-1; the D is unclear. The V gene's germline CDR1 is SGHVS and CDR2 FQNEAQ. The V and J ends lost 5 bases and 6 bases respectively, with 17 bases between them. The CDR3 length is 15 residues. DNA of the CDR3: TGTGCCAGCAGCCGGACCTTATCTAGTGGCAATGAGCAGTTCTTC. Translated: CASSRTLSSGNEQFF.

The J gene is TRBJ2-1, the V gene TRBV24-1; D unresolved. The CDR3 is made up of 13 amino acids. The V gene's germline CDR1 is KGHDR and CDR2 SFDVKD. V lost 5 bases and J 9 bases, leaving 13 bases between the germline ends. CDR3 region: CATSGLLFGEQFF. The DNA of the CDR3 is TGTGCCACCAGTGGACTCCTTTTCGGTGAGCAGTTCTTC.

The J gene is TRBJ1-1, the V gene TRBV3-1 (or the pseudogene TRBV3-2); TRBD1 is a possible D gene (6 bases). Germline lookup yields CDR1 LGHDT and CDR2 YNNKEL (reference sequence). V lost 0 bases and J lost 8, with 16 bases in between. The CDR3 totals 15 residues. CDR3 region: CASSQDHGGSPEAFF. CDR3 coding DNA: TGTGCCAGCAGCCAAGATCATGGGGGCAGCCCGGAAGCTTTCTTT.

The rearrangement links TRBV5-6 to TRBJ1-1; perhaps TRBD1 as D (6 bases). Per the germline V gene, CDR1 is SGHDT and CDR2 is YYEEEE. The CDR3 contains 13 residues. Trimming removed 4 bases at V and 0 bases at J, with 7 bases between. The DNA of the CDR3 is TGTGCCAGCAGCCGGGACATGAACACTGAAGCTTTCTTT. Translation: CASSRDMNTEAFF.

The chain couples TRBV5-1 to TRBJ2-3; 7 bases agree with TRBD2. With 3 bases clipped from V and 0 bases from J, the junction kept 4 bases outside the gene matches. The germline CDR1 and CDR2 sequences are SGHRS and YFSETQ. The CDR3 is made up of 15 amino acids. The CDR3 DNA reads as TGCGCCAGCAGCTCGGGACTATCTAGCACAGATACGCAGTATTTT. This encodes CASSSGLSSTDTQYF.

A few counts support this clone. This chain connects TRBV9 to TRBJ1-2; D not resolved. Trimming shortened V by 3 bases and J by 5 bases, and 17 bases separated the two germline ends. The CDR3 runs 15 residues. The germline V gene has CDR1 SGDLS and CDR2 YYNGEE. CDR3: CASSGPYAAGYGYTF. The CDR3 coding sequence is TGTGCCAGCAGCGGCCCATACGCGGCGGGGTATGGCTACACCTTC.

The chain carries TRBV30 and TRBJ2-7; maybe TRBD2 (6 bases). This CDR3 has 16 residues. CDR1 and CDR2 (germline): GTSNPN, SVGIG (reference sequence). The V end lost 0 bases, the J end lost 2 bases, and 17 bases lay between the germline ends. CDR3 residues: CAWSVGGTVPPYEQYF. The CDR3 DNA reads TGTGCCTGGAGTGTAGGAGGGACCGTTCCGCCCTACGAGCAGTACTTC.

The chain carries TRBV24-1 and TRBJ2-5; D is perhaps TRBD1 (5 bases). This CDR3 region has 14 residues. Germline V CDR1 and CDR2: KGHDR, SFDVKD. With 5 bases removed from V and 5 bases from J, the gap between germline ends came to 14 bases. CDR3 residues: CATSVPGYKETQYF. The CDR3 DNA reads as TGTGCCACCAGTGTTCCAGGGTATAAGGAGACCCAGTACTTC.

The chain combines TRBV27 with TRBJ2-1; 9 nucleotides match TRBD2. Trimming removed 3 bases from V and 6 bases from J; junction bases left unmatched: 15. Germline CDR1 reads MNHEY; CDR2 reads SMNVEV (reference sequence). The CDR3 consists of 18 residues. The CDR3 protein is CASSFGGIKGLASNEQFF. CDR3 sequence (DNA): TGTGCCAGCAGTTTCGGGGGGATTAAGGGACTAGCTAGCAATGAGCAGTTCTTC.

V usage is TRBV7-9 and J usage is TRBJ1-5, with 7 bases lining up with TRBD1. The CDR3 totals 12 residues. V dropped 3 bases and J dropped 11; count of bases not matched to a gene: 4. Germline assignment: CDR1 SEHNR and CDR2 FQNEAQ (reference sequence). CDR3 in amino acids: CASSLDRTTQHF. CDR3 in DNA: TGTGCCAGCAGCTTGGACAGGACGACCCAGCATTTT.

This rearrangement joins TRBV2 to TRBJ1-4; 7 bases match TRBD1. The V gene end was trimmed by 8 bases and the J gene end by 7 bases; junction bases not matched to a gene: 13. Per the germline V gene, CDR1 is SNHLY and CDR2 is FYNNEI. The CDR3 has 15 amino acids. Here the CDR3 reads CASGSRQGISEKLFF. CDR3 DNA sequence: TGTGCCAGCGGATCCCGACAGGGAATCTCTGAAAAACTGTTTTTT.

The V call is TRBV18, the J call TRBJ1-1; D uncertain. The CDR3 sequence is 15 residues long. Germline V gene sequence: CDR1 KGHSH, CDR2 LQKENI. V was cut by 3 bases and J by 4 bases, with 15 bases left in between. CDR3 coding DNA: TGTGCCAGCTCACCTCAGGAGGGCAGAGGCACTGAAGCTTTCTTT. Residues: CASSPQEGRGTEAFF.

Written as DNA, the CDR3 is TGTGCCAGCAGCCCCCGGGGGGGGGATTACGGCTACACCTTC. Protein product: CASSPRGGDYGYTF. The chain joins TRBV6-5 to TRBJ1-2; possibly TRBD1 for D (5 bases). Trimming shortened V by 6 bases and J by 8 bases, and 19 bases separated the two germline ends. The germline gives CDR1 MNHEY, CDR2 SVGAGI. The CDR3 is 14 residues long.

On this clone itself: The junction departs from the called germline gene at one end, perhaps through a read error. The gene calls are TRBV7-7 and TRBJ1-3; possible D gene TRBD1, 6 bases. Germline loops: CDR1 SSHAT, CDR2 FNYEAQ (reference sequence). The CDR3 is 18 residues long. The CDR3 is CASSLGPRQVCTGNTIYF. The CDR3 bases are TGTGCTAGCAGCTTAGGACCCCGACAGGTCTGCACTGGAAACACCATATATTTT. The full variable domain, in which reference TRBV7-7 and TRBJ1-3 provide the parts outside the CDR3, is GAGVSQSPRYKVTKRGQDVTLRCDPISSHATLYWYQQALGQGPEFLTYFNYEAQPDKSGLPSDRFSAERPEGSISTLTIQRTEQRDSAMYRCASSLGPRQVCTGNTIYFGEGSWLTVV.